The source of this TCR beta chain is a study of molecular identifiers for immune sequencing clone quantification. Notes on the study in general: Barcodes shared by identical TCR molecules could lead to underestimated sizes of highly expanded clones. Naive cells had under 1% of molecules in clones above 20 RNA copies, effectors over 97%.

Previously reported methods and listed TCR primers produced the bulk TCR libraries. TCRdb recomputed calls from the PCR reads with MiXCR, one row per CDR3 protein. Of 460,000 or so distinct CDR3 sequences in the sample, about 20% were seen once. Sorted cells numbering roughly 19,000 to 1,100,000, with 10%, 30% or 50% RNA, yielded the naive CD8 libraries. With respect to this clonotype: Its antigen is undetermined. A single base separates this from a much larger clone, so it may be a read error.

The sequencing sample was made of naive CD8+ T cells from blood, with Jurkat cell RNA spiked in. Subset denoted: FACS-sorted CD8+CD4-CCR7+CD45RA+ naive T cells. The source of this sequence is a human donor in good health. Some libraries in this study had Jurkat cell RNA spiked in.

Written as DNA, the CDR3 is TGTGCCAGCAGTCCTCGGGGAAGGTCATTGACCTACGAGCAGTACTTC. Protein product: CASSPRGRSLTYEQYF. This sequence joins TRBV28 and TRBJ2-7; tentative D call: TRBD2 (5 bases). The CDR3 covers 16 residues. Trimming left V 5 bases short and J 2 bases short, with 19 bases between. Germline V gene sequence: CDR1 MDHEN, CDR2 SYDVKM.